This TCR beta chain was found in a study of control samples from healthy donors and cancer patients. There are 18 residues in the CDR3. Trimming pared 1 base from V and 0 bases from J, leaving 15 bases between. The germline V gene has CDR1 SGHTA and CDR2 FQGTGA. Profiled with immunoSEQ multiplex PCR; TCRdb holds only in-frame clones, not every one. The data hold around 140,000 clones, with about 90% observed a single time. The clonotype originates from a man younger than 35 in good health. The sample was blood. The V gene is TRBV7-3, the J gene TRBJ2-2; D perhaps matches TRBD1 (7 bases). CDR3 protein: CASSLRGDRYSNTGELFF. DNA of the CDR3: TGTGCCAGCAGCTTAAGGGGGGACAGATACTCGAACACCGGGGAGCTGTTTTTT.